These 17 T cell receptor beta chains were sequenced from one sample in a study of cytomegalovirus exposure and HLA in healthy donors. The PCR was carried out with 60 Vbeta primers and 13 Jbeta primers. Clones were read by immunoSEQ multiplex PCR, and TCRdb kept only the in-frame ones, dropping some. The specimen's table records around 100,000 clones. Sequencing was carried out using PBMCs. The receptors were sampled from a man younger than 45 in good health and CMV-seronegative.

V and J are TRBV7-9 and TRBJ2-1; 10 bases fit TRBD2. The ends lost 3 bases at V and 9 bases at J; junction bases unmatched: 5. This CDR3 is built from 14 residues. The germline gives CDR1 SEHNR, CDR2 FQNEAQ (reference sequence). CDR3 sequence: CASSLQRGGSEQFF. The DNA of the CDR3 is TGTGCCAGCAGCTTGCAGCGGGGGGGCAGTGAGCAGTTCTTC.

In the case of this clone: The same CDR3 arises from other DNA sequences in this sample as well. The CDR3: CASSFGGNYGYTF. For the CDR3, the DNA is TGTGCCAGCAGTTTCGGGGGGAACTATGGCTACACCTTC. The chain employs TRBV28 and TRBJ1-2; weak D call: TRBD1 (5 bases). Deletions cut 3 bases from V and 2 bases from J, with 7 bases between. This CDR3 has 13 amino acids. CDR1 and CDR2 (germline): MDHEN, SYDVKM.

V usage is TRBV7-2 and J usage is TRBJ2-1, with TRBD2 identical over 9 bases. V lost 1 base and J lost 7; bases outside the gene matches: 8. The CDR3 sequence is 16 residues long. In germline, CDR1 is SGHTA, CDR2 FQGNSA. CDR3 loop: CASSLVGSGGPNEQFF. DNA for the CDR3: TGTGCCAGCAGCTTAGTAGGAAGCGGGGGGCCTAATGAGCAGTTCTTC.

V usage is TRBV5-8 and J usage is TRBJ1-4, with D perhaps TRBD1 (5 bases). This CDR3 region has 13 residues. In germline, CDR1 is SGHTS, CDR2 YDEGEE. V dropped 4 bases and J dropped 5 bases, with 9 bases sitting between them. The chain's CDR3 is CASSRQTNEKLFF. The DNA for the CDR3 is TGTGCCAGCAGCCGACAGACAAATGAAAAACTGTTTTTT.

This chain uses TRBV7-8 with TRBJ2-5, with D perhaps TRBD2 (6 bases). The V and J ends lost 5 bases and 5 bases respectively, with 15 bases between them. In germline, CDR1 is SGHVS, CDR2 FQNEAQ. The CDR3 runs to 14 residues. CDR3 nucleotide sequence: TGTGCCAGCAGCAGCGCATGGGGGGAGGAGACCCAGTACTTC. Amino acid sequence: CASSSAWGEETQYF. The complete variable domain, with remaining parts taken from reference TRBV7-8 and TRBJ2-5, reads GAGVSQSPRYKVAKRGQDVALRCDPISGHVSLFWYQQALGQGPEFLTYFQNEAQLDKSGLPSDRFFAERPEGSVSTLKIQRTQQEDSAVYLCASSSAWGEETQYFGPGTRLLVL.

The rearrangement uses TRBV6-1 and TRBJ1-4; 7 bases agree with TRBD1. The CDR3 is 16 amino acids. V lost 0 bases, J lost 4 bases, and 5 bases stayed unmatched. CDR1 and CDR2 from the germline V gene are MNHNS and SASEGT. CDR3 bases: TGTGCCAGCAGTGAAGCGAGCCAGGGGGTTAATGAAAAACTGTTTTTT. Encoded protein: CASSEASQGVNEKLFF.

The V gene is TRBV11-2, the J gene TRBJ2-5; 7 bases line up with TRBD1. With V trimmed by 6 bases and J by 5 bases, 6 bases remained unmatched. This CDR3 comprises 13 residues. The germline CDR1 and CDR2 sequences are SGHAT and FQNNGV. The CDR3 coding sequence is TGTGCCAGCAGGACAGGGTGGCGTGAGACCCAGTACTTC. As protein: CASRTGWRETQYF.

This chain connects TRBV7-8 to TRBJ2-3, with TRBD1 identical over 8 bases. With 1 base clipped from V and 5 bases from J, the junction kept 11 bases outside the gene matches. Looked up from germline, CDR1 is SGHVS and CDR2 is FQNEAQ. This CDR3 has 17 amino acids. The CDR3 nucleotides are TGTGCCAGCAGCTTAGGGACAGGGCTACAGACTGGAGATACGCAGTATTTT. Its translation: CASSLGTGLQTGDTQYF.

The V gene is TRBV28, the J gene TRBJ2-1; tentative D call: TRBD1 (6 bases). The CDR3 runs to 14 residues. Per germline, CDR1 MDHEN and CDR2 SYDVKM. V was cut by 7 bases and J by 5 bases, with 15 bases left in between. CDR3 residues: CASIKDRFNNEQFF. The CDR3 DNA follows: TGTGCCAGCATTAAGGACAGATTTAACAATGAGCAGTTCTTC.

This rearrangement joins TRBV7-9 to TRBJ2-2, with D unclear. CDR3 length: 15 residues. Per the germline V gene, CDR1 is SEHNR and CDR2 is FQNEAQ (reference sequence). Trimming shortened V by 5 bases and J by 0 bases, and 10 bases separated the two germline ends. In nucleotides, the CDR3 is TGTGCCAGCAGCCTTGGGCAAGCGAACACCGGGGAGCTGTTTTTT. This gives the protein CASSLGQANTGELFF.

The chain is built from TRBV7-2 and TRBJ1-2, with D possibly matching TRBD1 (5 bases). The CDR3 length is 15 residues. V was cut by 3 bases and J by 0 bases, with 11 bases left in between. Germline lookup yields CDR1 SGHTA and CDR2 FQGNSA. CDR3 sequence reads: CASSLDRGTNYGYTF. As DNA, the CDR3 is TGTGCCAGCAGCTTGGACCGGGGGACTAACTATGGCTACACCTTC.

The gene calls are TRBV13 and TRBJ1-3; TRBD1 aligns across 8 bases. From germline, CDR1 is PRHDT and CDR2 FYEKMQ (reference sequence). CDR3 length: 16 amino acids. J was trimmed by 0 bases and V by 7 bases; bases with no gene match: 8. The CDR3 reads CASTWTGPSSGNTIYF. The CDR3 bases are TGTGCCAGCACCTGGACAGGGCCCAGCTCTGGAAACACCATATATTTT.

The CDR3: CASHSGTGERYSNQPQHF. The CDR3 region has the DNA TGTGCCAGCCACTCTGGGACAGGCGAGAGATATAGCAATCAGCCCCAGCATTTT. The chain uses TRBV28 and TRBJ1-5; 8 bases line up with TRBD1. CDR3 length equals 18 residues. Trimming at V came to 8 bases and at J to 0 bases, leaving 15 bases not matched to a gene. CDR1 is MDHEN, CDR2 SYDVKM, per germline.

This sequence joins TRBV11-2 and TRBJ2-3; D not certain. The V end was cut by 5 bases, the J end by 3 bases, with 6 bases between. Germline lookup yields CDR1 SGHAT and CDR2 FQNNGV. The CDR3 is 12 residues long. The CDR3 here is CASSTLTDTQYF. CDR3 sequence (DNA): TGTGCCAGCAGCACTCTGACAGATACGCAGTATTTT. Complete variable domain (other parts from reference TRBV11-2 and TRBJ2-3): EAGVAQSPRYKIIEKRQSVAFWCNPISGHATLYWYQQILGQGPKLLIQFQNNGVVDDSQLPKDRFSAERLKGVDSTLKIQPAKLEDSAVYLCASSTLTDTQYFGPGTRLTVL.

The rearrangement links TRBV6-6 to TRBJ2-1; D may be TRBD2 (5 bases). This CDR3 has 13 residues. The V gene's germline CDR1 is MNHNY and CDR2 SVGAGI (reference sequence). The germline V and J ends were trimmed by 7 bases and 4 bases, with 11 bases remaining between them. CDR3 sequence reads: CASTSRDYNEQFF. The CDR3 DNA sequence: TGTGCCAGCACCTCGAGGGATTACAATGAGCAGTTCTTC.

The chain is built from TRBV5-4 and TRBJ2-2; D unresolved. V lost 1 base, J lost 3 bases, and 10 bases lay in between. Germline V CDR1 and CDR2: SGHNT, YYREEE (reference sequence). There are 15 residues in the CDR3. Written as DNA, the CDR3 is TGTGCCAGCAGCTTGAAGCGAGTCGACACCGGGGAGCTGTTTTTT. This encodes CASSLKRVDTGELFF.

This chain joins TRBV7-3 and TRBJ2-7; 11 bases line up with TRBD1. V was pared by 3 bases and J by 7 bases, with 11 bases of the junction left unmatched. Germline lookup yields CDR1 SGHTA and CDR2 FQGTGA. The CDR3 is 16 residues long. CDR3 protein: CASSFPGQGATGEQYF. In DNA form, the CDR3 reads TGTGCCAGCAGCTTTCCCGGACAGGGGGCTACGGGGGAGCAGTACTTC.